This TCR beta chain was documented in a study of T cell responses to AZD1222 COVID-19 vaccine. Notes on the study in general: Of the AZD1222 recipients, only 6 or 7 were seropositive at baseline. The study found vaccine-associated CD4 TCRs spanning spike, dominant at 160-218 and 743-854.

Sequencing used immunoSEQ multiplex PCR; TCRdb keeps in-frame clones, though not all of them. The sample includes 200,000 to 300,000 clones, 93% of them seen just once. V lost 6 bases and J 4 bases, leaving 16 bases between the germline ends. This CDR3 spans 15 amino acids. Per the germline V gene, CDR1 is MDHEN and CDR2 is SYDVKM. Details on this clone: Its antigen remains unknown.

The receptor comes from an adult in good health. The V call is TRBV28, the J call TRBJ1-5, with D possibly matching TRBD1 (6 bases). The sequences come from peripheral blood, collected on day 0 of AZD1222 vaccination. In DNA form, the CDR3 reads TGTGCCAGCAGCTCAGCCGACAGGCCAAATCAGCCCCAGCATTTT. Its translation is CASSSADRPNQPQHF.